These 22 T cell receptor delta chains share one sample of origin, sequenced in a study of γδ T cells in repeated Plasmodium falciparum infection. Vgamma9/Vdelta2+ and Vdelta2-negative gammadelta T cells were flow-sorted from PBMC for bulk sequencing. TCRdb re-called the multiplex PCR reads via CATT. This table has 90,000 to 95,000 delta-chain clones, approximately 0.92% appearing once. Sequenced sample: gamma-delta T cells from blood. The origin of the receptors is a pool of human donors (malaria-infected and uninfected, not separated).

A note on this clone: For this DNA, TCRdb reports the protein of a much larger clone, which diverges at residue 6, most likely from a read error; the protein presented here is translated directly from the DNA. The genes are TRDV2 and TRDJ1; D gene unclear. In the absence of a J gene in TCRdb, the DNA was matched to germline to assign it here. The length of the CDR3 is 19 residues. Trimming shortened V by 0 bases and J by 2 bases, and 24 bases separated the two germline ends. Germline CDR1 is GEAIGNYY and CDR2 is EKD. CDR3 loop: CACDTGFGGVNKRTDKLIF. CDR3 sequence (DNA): TGTGCCTGTGACACCGGATTTGGCGGGGTCAACAAGAGGACCGATAAACTCATCTTT.

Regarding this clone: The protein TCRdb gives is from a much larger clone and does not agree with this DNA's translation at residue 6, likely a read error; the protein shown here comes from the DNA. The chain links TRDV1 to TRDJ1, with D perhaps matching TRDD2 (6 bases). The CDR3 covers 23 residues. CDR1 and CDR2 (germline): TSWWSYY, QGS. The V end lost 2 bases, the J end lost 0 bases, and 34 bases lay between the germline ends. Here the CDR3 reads CALGEKRILRLREYDGYTDKLIF. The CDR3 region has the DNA TGTGCTCTTGGGGAAAAGAGGATCCTACGTTTACGGGAGTACGACGGGTACACCGATAAACTCATCTTT.

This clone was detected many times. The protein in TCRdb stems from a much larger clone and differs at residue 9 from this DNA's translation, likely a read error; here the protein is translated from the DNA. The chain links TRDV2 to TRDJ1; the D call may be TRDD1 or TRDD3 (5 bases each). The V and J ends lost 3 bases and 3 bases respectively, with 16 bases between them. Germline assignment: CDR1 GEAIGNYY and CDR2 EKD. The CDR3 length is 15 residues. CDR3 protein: CACDEMRDAPDKLIF. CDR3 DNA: TGTGCCTGTGACGAAATGAGGGATGCCCCCGATAAACTCATCTTT.

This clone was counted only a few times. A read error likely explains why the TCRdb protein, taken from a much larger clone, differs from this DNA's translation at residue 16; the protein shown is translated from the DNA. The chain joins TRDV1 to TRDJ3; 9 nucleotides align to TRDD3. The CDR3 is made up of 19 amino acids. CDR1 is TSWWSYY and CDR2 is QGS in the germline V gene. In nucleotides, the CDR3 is TGTGCTCTTGGGGAACTCCAGCTGGGGGATCTCTGGGACACCCGACCGATGTTTTTC. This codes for CALGELQLGDLWDTRPMFF.

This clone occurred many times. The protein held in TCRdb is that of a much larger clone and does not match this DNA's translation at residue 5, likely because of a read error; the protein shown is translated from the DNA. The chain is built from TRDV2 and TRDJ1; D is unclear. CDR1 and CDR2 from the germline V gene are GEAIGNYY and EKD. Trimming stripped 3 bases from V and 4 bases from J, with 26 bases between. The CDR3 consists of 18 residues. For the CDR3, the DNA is TGTGCCTGTGACGCCGTCGGACTGCGGGACCGTAATTTCGATAAACTCATCTTT. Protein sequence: CACDAVGLRDRNFDKLIF.

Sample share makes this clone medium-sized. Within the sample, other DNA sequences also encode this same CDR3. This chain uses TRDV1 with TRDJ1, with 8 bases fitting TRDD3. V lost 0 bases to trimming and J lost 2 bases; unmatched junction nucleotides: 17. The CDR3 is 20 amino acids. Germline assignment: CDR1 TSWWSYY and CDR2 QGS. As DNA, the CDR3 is TGTGCTCTTGGGGAACTAAATCCCAACTACTGGGGGTGGAGAACCGATAAACTCATCTTT. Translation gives CALGELNPNYWGWRTDKLIF.

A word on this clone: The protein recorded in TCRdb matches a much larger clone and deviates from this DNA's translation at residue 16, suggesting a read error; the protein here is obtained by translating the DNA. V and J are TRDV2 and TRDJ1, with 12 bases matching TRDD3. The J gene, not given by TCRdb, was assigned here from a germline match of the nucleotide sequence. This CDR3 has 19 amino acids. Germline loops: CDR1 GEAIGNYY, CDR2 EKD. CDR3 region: CACDTVPGGYAGVPDRLIF. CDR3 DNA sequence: TGTGCCTGTGACACCGTTCCTGGGGGATACGCGGGAGTACCCGATAGACTCATCTTT.

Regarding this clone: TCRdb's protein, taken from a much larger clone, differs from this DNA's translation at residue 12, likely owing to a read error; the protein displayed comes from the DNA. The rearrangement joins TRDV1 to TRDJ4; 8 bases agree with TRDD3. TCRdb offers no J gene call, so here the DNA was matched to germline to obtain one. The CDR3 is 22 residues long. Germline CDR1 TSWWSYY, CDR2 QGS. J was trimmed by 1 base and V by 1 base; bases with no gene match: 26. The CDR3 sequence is CALGEHEEHWGVRGNTFRPLIF. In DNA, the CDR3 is TGTGCTCTTGGGGAACATGAAGAACACTGGGGGGTACGAGGCAATACTTTCAGACCCCTGATCTTT.

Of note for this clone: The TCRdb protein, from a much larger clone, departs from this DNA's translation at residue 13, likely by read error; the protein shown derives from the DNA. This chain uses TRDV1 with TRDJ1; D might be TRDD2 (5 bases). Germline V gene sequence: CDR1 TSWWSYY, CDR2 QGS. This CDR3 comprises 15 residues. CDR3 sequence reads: CALGAPSYTIIKPIF. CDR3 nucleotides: TGTGCTCTTGGGGCCCCTTCGTACACGATAATAAAACCCATCTTT.

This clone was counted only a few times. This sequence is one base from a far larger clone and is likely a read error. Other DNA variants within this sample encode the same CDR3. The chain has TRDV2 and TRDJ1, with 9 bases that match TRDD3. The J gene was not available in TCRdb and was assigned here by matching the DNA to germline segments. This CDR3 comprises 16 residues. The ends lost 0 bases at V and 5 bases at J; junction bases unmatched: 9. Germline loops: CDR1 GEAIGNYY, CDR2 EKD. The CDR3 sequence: CACDTNLGDTADKLIF. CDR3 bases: TGTGCCTGTGACACCAACCTAGGGGATACGGCAGATAAACTCATCTTT.

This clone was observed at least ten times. CDR3 loop: CALGEIGNVSIQRRRADKLIF. In DNA, the CDR3 is TGTGCTCTTGGGGAAATCGGGAACGTCTCCATACAAAGGAGGCGTGCCGATAAACTCATCTTT. The J gene is TRDJ1, the V gene TRDV1; no reliable D call. This CDR3 region has 21 residues. Trimming left V 2 bases short and J 3 bases short, with 31 bases between. Germline CDR1 reads TSWWSYY; CDR2 reads QGS.

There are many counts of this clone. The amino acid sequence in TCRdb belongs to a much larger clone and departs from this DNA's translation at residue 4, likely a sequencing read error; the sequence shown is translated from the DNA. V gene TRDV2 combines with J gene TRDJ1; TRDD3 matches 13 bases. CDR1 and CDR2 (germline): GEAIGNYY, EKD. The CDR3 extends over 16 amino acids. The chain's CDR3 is CACGTVTGGYADKLIF. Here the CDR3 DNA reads TGTGCCTGTGGCACCGTTACTGGGGGATACGCCGATAAACTCATCTTT.

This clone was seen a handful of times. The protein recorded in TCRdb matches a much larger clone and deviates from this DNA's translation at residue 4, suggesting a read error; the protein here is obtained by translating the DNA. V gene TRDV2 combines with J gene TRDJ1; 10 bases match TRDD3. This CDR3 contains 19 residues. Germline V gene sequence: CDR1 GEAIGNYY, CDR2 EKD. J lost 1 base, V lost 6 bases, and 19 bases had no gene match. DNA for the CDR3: TGTGCCTGTTACTCCGTTTTGATCCCTACTGGGGGATTCACCGATAAACTCATCTTT. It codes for CACYSVLIPTGGFTDKLIF.

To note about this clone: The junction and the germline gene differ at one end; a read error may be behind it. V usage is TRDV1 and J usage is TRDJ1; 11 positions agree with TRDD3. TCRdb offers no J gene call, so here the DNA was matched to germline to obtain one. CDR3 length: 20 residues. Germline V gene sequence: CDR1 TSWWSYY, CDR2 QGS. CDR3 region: CSGEYRPNYGGYEGFDKLIF. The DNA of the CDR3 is TGCTCTGGGGAATACCGTCCGAACTATGGGGGATACGAGGGGTTCGATAAACTCATCTTT.

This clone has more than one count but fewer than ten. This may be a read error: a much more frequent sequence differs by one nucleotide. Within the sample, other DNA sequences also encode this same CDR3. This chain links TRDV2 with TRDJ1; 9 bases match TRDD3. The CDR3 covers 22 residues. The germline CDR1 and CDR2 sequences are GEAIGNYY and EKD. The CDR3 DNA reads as TGTGCCTGTGACCGTGTTGGGAATCAGATAGGGTCTGGGGGATCCGACACCGATAAGCTCATCTTT. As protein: CACDRVGNQIGSGGSDTDKLIF.

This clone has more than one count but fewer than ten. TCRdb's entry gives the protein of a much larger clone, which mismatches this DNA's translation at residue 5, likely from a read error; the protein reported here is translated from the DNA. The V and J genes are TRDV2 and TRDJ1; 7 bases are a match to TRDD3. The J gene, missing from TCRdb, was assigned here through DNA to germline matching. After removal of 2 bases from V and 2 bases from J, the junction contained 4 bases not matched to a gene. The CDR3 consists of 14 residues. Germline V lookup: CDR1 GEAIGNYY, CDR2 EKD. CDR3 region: CACDRIRKTDKLIF. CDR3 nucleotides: TGTGCCTGTGACAGGATACGGAAAACCGATAAACTCATCTTT.

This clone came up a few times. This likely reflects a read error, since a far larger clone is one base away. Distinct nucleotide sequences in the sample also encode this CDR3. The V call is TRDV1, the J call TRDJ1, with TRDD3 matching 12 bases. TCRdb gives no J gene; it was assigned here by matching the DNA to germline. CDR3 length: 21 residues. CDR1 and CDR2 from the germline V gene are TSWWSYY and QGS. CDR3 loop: CALGDRPSRHWGIPMADKLIF. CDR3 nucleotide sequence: TGTGCTCTCGGGGACCGGCCTTCTCGCCACTGGGGGATACCCATGGCCGATAAACTCATCTTT.

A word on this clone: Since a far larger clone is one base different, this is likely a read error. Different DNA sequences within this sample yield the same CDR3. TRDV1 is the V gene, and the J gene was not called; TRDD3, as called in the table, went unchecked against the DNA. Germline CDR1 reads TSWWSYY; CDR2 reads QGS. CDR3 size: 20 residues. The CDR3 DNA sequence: TGTGCTCTTGGGACCAGCAACTACGTGCCCTGGGGGATCCCCACCGATAAGCTCATCTTT. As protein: CALGTSNYVPWGIPTDKLIF.

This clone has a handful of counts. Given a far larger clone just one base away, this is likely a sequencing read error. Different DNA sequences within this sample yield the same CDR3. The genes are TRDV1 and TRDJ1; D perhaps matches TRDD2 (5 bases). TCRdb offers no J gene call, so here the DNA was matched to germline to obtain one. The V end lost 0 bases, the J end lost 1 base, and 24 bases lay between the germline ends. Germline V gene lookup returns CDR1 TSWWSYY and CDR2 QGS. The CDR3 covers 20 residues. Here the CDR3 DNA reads TGTGCTCTTGGGGAACTCGCACCTACTACGGCCGTACTACCCACCGATAAACTCATCTTT. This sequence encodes CALGELAPTTAVLPTDKLIF.

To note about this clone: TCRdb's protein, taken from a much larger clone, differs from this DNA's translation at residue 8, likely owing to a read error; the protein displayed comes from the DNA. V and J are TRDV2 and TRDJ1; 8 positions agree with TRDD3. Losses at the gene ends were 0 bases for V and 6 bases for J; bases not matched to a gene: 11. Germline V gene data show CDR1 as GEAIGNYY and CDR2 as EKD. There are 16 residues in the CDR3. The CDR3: CACDTEFVGDVNKLIF. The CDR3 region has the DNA TGTGCCTGTGACACCGAGTTTGTGGGGGATGTAAATAAACTCATCTTT.

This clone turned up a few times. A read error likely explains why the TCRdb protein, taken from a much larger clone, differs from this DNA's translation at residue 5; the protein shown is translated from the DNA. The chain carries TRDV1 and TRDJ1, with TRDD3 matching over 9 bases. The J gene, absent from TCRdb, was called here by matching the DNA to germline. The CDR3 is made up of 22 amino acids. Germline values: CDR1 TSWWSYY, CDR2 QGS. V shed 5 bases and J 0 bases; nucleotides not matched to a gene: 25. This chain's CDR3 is CALGKRRLIPFPTGGNTDKLIF. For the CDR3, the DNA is TGTGCTCTTGGGAAAAGAAGATTGATTCCCTTCCCGACTGGGGGAAACACCGATAAACTCATCTTT.

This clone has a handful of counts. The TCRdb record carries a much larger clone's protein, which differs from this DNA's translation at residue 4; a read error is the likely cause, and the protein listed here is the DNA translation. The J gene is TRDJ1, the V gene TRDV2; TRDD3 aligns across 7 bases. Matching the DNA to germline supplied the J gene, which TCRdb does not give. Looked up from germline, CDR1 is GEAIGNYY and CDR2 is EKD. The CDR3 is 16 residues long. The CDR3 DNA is TGTGCCTGTGGCACCCTCGGGGATAAGGTGGCCGATAAACTCATCTTT. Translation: CACGTLGDKVADKLIF.